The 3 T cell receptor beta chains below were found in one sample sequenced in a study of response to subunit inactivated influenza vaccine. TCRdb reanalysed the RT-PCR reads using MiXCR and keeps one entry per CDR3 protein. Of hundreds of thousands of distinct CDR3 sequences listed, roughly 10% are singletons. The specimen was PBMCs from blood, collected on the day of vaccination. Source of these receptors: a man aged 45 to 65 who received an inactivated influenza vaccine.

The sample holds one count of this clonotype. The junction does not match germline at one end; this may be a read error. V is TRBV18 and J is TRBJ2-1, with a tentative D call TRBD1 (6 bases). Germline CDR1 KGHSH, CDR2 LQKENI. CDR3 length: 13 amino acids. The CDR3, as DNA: TGTGCCGGCTCTCCACAGGGCTCCAATGAGCAGTTCTTC. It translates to CAGSPQGSNEQFF.

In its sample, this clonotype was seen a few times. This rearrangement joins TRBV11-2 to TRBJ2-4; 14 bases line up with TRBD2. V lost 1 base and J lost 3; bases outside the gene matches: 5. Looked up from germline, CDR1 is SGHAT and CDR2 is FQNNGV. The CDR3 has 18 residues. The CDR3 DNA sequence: TGTGCCAGCAGCTTAGTGGGACTAGCGGGAGCGGGCAAAAACATTCAGTACTTC. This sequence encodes CASSLVGLAGAGKNIQYF. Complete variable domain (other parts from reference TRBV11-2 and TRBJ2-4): EAGVAQSPRYKIIEKRQSVAFWCNPISGHATLYWYQQILGQGPKLLIQFQNNGVVDDSQLPKDRFSAERLKGVDSTLKIQPAKLEDSAVYLCASSLVGLAGAGKNIQYFGAGTRLSVL.

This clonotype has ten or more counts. The CDR3 loop reads CAISGQGFNNEQYF. CDR3 DNA sequence: TGTGCCATCAGTGGACAGGGCTTCAACAACGAGCAGTACTTC. This chain connects TRBV10-3 to TRBJ2-7; the match to TRBD1 covers 7 bases. The CDR3 totals 14 residues. V was pared by 4 bases and J by 5 bases, with 8 bases of the junction left unmatched. Per the germline V gene, CDR1 is ENHRY and CDR2 is SYGVKD.